Listed below are T cell receptor beta chains from one sample, sequenced in a study of T cells in Graves' hyperthyroidism and ophthalmopathy. A single record per CDR3 protein comes from TCRdb applying MiXCR to the multiplex PCR reads. The table includes some 560,000 distinct CDR3 sequences, 14% detected once. Sequencing used blood. The source of these receptors is a woman aged 40-49 years with Graves' hyperthyroidism. Each CDR3 is given with its conserved first and last residue. A D gene is named only where the DNA matches it firmly. Some rows have no size entry. The others give once, few or many, or a class for an expanded clone.

j_call,d_call,clone_size,v_call,cdr3_nt,cdr3_aa
TRBJ2-4,TRBD2,many,TRBV27,TGTGCCAGCAGTTTACTAGCGGGAGCTAAAAACATTCAGTACTTC,CASSLLAGAKNIQYF
TRBJ2-5,.,.,TRBV14,TGTGCCAGCAGCCAAGAAGTGGGGGGCGCGGAGACCCAGTACTTC,CASSQEVGGAETQYF
TRBJ1-5,TRBD1,.,TRBV19,TGTGCCAGTAGTGGGACAGGGCTTGCCAATCAGCCCCAGCATTTT,CASSGTGLANQPQHF
TRBJ2-2,TRBD2,.,TRBV19,TGTGCCAGTAGTATATATGGGGGAGGGACGAACACCGGGGAGCTGTTTTTT,CASSIYGGGTNTGELFF
TRBJ1-1,.,many,TRBV2,TGTGCCAGCAGTGAGACAGGCCCAATGAACACTGAAGCTTTCTTT,CASSETGPMNTEAFF
TRBJ2-7,.,many,TRBV28,TGTGCCAGCAGAAGATACAGCTACGAGCAGTACTTC,CASRRYSYEQYF
TRBJ2-5,.,many,TRBV28,TGTGCCAGCACCTGGGGCCCTTACAGGGTGCAAGAGACCCAGTACTTC,CASTWGPYRVQETQYF
TRBJ2-5,TRBD2,few,TRBV5-1,TGCGCCAGCAGCTTGGTGTCTAGCGGGAGGGCGGAGGAGACCCAGTACTTC,CASSLVSSGRAEETQYF
TRBJ2-7,.,many,TRBV20-1,TGCAGTGCTAGAGATCGGGGGAGTATAACCTACGAGCAGTACTTC,CSARDRGSITYEQYF
TRBJ2-3,TRBD2,.,TRBV9,TGTGCCAGCAGCGCCGGGACTAGCGACACAGATACGCAGTATTTT,CASSAGTSDTDTQYF
TRBJ2-3,TRBD2,many,TRBV11-2,TGTGCCAGCAGCAAACTAGCGGGACTCACAGATACGCAGTATTTT,CASSKLAGLTDTQYF
TRBJ2-7,TRBD2,few,TRBV28,TGTGCCAGCAGTTTACCCCAAGTGCAGCGCGGGAGGGCCTCCTACGAGCAGTACTTC,CASSLPQVQRGRASYEQYF
TRBJ2-1,.,.,TRBV4-1,TGCGCCAGCAGCCAAGAGGGCGCCGGGACTGTCCCCTACAATGAGCAGTTCTTC,CASSQEGAGTVPYNEQFF
TRBJ1-3,.,.,TRBV3-1,TGTGCCAGCAGCCAAGTTGGGAGGGTCTCTGGAAACACCATATATTTT,CASSQVGRVSGNTIYF
TRBJ2-7,TRBD1,few,TRBV20-1,TGCAGTGCTAGAGTTGGACAGGGTAGGCACGAGCAGTACTTC,CSARVGQGRHEQYF
TRBJ2-3,.,many,TRBV20-1,TGCAGTGCTAGAGAGGAGGGGAGCTTCCAAACAGATACGCAGTATTTT,CSAREEGSFQTDTQYF
TRBJ2-1,.,many,TRBV7-8,TGTGCCAGCAGCTTAAGGCTCCTCTCCTACAATGAGCAGTTCTTC,CASSLRLLSYNEQFF
TRBJ2-5,TRBD2,.,TRBV7-2,TGTGCCAGCAGCTTATGGGGACTAGCGGGAGGGGGGACCCAGTACTTC,CASSLWGLAGGGTQYF
TRBJ2-3,.,many,TRBV20-1,TGCAGTGCTAGAGAGGCAGGGACCATCACAGATACGCAGTATTTT,CSAREAGTITDTQYF
TRBJ1-1,.,many,TRBV5-1,TGCGCCAGCAGCCCCCTTCCTCGGGGGGTGCGGACTGAAGCTTTCTTT,CASSPLPRGVRTEAFF
TRBJ2-3,.,many,TRBV2,TGTGCCAGCAGGGGCGGACAATTCAGCACAGATACGCAGTATTTT,CASRGGQFSTDTQYF
TRBJ2-7,TRBD2,.,TRBV27,TGTGCCAGCAGTTTCACCCGGGACTACCACCACGAGCAGTACTTC,CASSFTRDYHHEQYF
TRBJ1-2,.,many,TRBV7-6,TGTGCCAGCGGCCGTCGGGGGTTGTACGCTCTAGGCTACACCTTC,CASGRRGLYALGYTF
TRBJ2-3,.,few,TRBV5-6,TGTGCCAGCAGCTACCCCAGCGGCACAGATACGCAGTATTTT,CASSYPSGTDTQYF
TRBJ1-5,.,many,TRBV7-2,TGTGCCAGCAGCCCGAGGGGGGATGGCGGCAATCAGCCCCAGCATTTT,CASSPRGDGGNQPQHF
TRBJ2-1,.,.,TRBV13,TGTGCCAGCAGTGTGAGGGGCGACGTGTACGGAAGCTACAATGAGCAGTTCTTC,CASSVRGDVYGSYNEQFF
TRBJ2-7,.,many,TRBV20-1,TGCAGTGCTAGAGGCCGGGACCATCTCTACGAGCAGTACTTC,CSARGRDHLYEQYF
TRBJ2-5,TRBD2,.,TRBV14,TGTGCCAGCAGCCCCGGACTAGCAGCCGCCCAAGAGACCCAGTACTTC,CASSPGLAAAQETQYF
TRBJ2-1,TRBD2,many,TRBV5-1,TGCGCCAGCAGCTTGGTATGGCTAGCGGGAGGCAATGAGCAGTTCTTC,CASSLVWLAGGNEQFF
TRBJ2-7,.,many,TRBV10-3,TGTGCCATCAGTGATGCAGGGGGAGGGATCTACGAGCAGTACTTC,CAISDAGGGIYEQYF
TRBJ2-3,.,few,TRBV13,TGTGCCAGCAGCCCCGGAGTCCTCCCACCGACAGATACGCAGTATTTT,CASSPGVLPPTDTQYF
TRBJ2-7,.,many,TRBV7-2,TGTGCCAGCAGCTCCCCGGGGAGGGAGCAGTACTTC,CASSSPGREQYF
TRBJ2-3,TRBD2,many,TRBV2,TGTGCCAGCAGACGCCCGACTAGCGGGAGGGCCGAATATACGCAGTATTTT,CASRRPTSGRAEYTQYF
TRBJ2-1,.,many,TRBV20-1,TGCAGTGCTACAAAGGACTACCAATCCTCCTACAATGAGCAGTTCTTC,CSATKDYQSSYNEQFF
TRBJ1-6,.,.,TRBV19,TGTGCCAGTAGACCCGGGGGATCTCGAGATTCACCCCTCCACTTT,CASRPGGSRDSPLHF
TRBJ2-7,.,many,TRBV6-1,TGTGCCAGCAGTCTGACAGATTTCTACGAGCAGTACTTC,CASSLTDFYEQYF
TRBJ2-3,.,many,TRBV3-1,TGTGCCAGCACCCGAGACAGACTCATCACAGATACGCAGTATTTT,CASTRDRLITDTQYF
TRBJ2-5,TRBD2,many,TRBV28,TGTGCCAGCATCCTTAGCATGGGGGCTAGCGGGAGAGAGACCCAGTACTTC,CASILSMGASGRETQYF
TRBJ2-2,.,.,TRBV18,TGTGCCAGCTCACCACCGACAGCGAACACCGGGGAGCTGTTTTTT,CASSPPTANTGELFF
TRBJ2-7,.,few,TRBV7-9,TGTGCCAGGGCAAGCAACCACGAGCAGTACTTC,CARASNHEQYF
TRBJ1-4,.,few,TRBV18,TGTGCCAGCTCGCCAAGAGCGGGGGAAAAACTGTTTTTT,CASSPRAGEKLFF
TRBJ1-1,.,.,TRBV27,TGTGCCAGCAGACCTGGTTTGAACACTGAAGCTTTCTTT,CASRPGLNTEAFF
TRBJ1-4,.,many,TRBV6-5,TGTGCCAGCAGTACCCGAGGGGCTGGTGAAAAACTGTTTTTT,CASSTRGAGEKLFF
TRBJ2-2,.,few,TRBV11-2,TGTGCCAGCAGCCACAGTCGACTAGACCCAGGGGAGCTGTTTTTT,CASSHSRLDPGELFF
TRBJ2-3,.,.,TRBV12-3/TRBV12-4,TGTGCCAGCACGGTAACAGATACGCAGTATTTT,CASTVTDTQYF
TRBJ2-3,TRBD2,many,TRBV5-1,TGCGCCAGCAGCTTGGCCAGGGGTGCGGGAGGAACAGATACGCAGTATTTT,CASSLARGAGGTDTQYF
TRBJ2-3,TRBD1,many,TRBV20-1,TGCAGTGCTAGAGATATGCTAACAGGGGGACCATTGGATACGCAGTATTTT,CSARDMLTGGPLDTQYF
TRBJ2-1,TRBD2,.,TRBV20-1,TGCAGTGCTCCTCTAGCGGGAGTTTCCTACAATGAGCAGTTCTTC,CSAPLAGVSYNEQFF
TRBJ1-2,.,few,TRBV18,TGTGCCAGCTCACCAGCAGGCGTACGTATGTCTGGCTACACCTTC,CASSPAGVRMSGYTF
TRBJ2-7,.,.,TRBV29-1,TGCAGCGTTAAAAGGGGGAACGAGCAGTACTTC,CSVKRGNEQYF
TRBJ1-1,.,many,TRBV12-3/TRBV12-4,TGTGCCAGCAGCCCGACGGGATATAACACTGAAGCTTTCTTT,CASSPTGYNTEAFF
TRBJ2-2,TRBD2,.,TRBV30,TGTGCCTGGGGGGAGACTAGCGGGATCGGATTGGGCACCGGGGAGCTGTTTTTT,CAWGETSGIGLGTGELFF
TRBJ2-7,.,once,TRBV11-2,TGTGCCAGCAGCTTAGAATTTGGCGTGAACGAGCAGTACTTC,CASSLEFGVNEQYF